The sequence of this T cell receptor (beta chain) was determined in a study of T cell repertoires in cytomegalovirus infection (dated by TCRdb to about 2019). Background for the entire study: The HLA type of each donor mattered for the analysis, because public TCR beta signatures pointed to carriage of CMV infection along with the matching HLA type.

The V end loses 1 base and the J end loses 6 bases, and a stretch of 21 bases separates them. The CDR3, cysteine through phenylalanine, is 17 amino acids long. The sequence is cut down to CDR3 DNA, 51 bases in frame from base 1. Reading the germline V gene gives CDR1 SGHVS and CDR2 FNYEAQ. This clonotype has ten or more counts. Which antigen it targets is not known. No much larger clone is present one base from it, and per-base qualities are unavailable. Study-wide findings and limitations: In the ex vivo response, HLA-C-restricted CMV-specific TCR beta clonotypes were dominant, and in two of eight donors the single most frequent clonotype came from this HLA-C-restricted group. Carriers of CMV infection plus the relevant HLA type were discriminated by the cumulative frequency of public TCR beta family members in the study cohort and in an independent roughly 370-donor cohort.

Sequencing used an Illumina HiSeq 1500. TCRdb trimmed the raw reads at Q25, called clones with MiXCR and kept productive beta chains. Each entry is one CDR3 protein sequence, shown with its most common DNA and genes. Within this sample are about 530,000 distinct CDR3 sequences, with about a quarter of them counted one time only. The ten largest make up approximately 13% of the sample. Recombination linked TRBV7-6 to TRBJ1-1, with TRBD1 perhaps the D gene, on 5 matching bases. This receptor was taken from a human donor in good health (CMV status not recorded). Some clones in this sample may be carry-over from other donors' samples. Sequencing was performed on PBMCs. The CDR3 is CASSLDRILTGDPEAFF. The DNA sequence follows: TGTGCCAGCAGCTTAGACAGGATCCTAACCGGGGATCCTGAAGCTTTCTTT.